This entry is about one TCR beta chain. The data stem from a study of blood T cell repertoires in COVID-19. Study in general: Acute and convalescent COVID-19 samples came from the United States, Italy and Spain. Nucleic acid was either cDNA or gDNA, and it came from T cells, B-cell-depleted T cells, or PBMCs.

Study processing details: Quantification of nucleated cells was approximated via reference gene primer amplification. The repertoire was sequenced with immunoSEQ multiplex PCR; TCRdb's copy has only in-frame clones and lacks some. The V and J calls and clone size are taken from that table; D and trimming were inferred from the DNA. The table lists some 150,000 clones, 84% of them singletons, with under 2.5% in the top ten. The CDR3 runs 13 residues. Germline trimming cut 8 bases from V and 5 bases from J; bases unmatched to any gene: 7. This clonotype was sampled from a man in his 70s with acute or convalescent COVID-19. The chain employs TRBV12-3 or TRBV12-4 and TRBJ2-5, with 8 positions matching TRBD2. The sample taken for sequencing was peripheral blood. The CDR3 reads CASRGGVQETQYF. CDR3 in DNA: TGTGCCAGCCGGGGGGGGGTCCAGGAGACCCAGTACTTC.